Following are 9 T cell receptor beta chains from one sample sequenced in a study of vaccination and CD4 T cells after COVID-19. With the Oncomine TCR Beta short-read assay, DNA from cultured CD4+ T cells was sequenced. Each CDR3 protein gets one entry after TCRdb re-called the PCR reads with MiXCR. The sample lists about 10,000 distinct CDR3 sequences; over 30% were seen once. Treatment specified: approximately nine-day PBMC culture with coronavirus spike peptide pools or control peptides (ViraFEST assay). Antigens for these TCRs are unknown. This specimen was CD4+ T cells from blood, cultured in vitro, taken after SARS-CoV-2 vaccination. Source of these receptors: a human donor who had recovered from COVID-19.

This rearrangement joins TRBV7-9 to TRBJ2-5; 9 bases are shared with TRBD2. The CDR3 loop spans 15 amino acids. Trimming removed 8 bases from V and 7 bases from J; junction bases left unmatched: 14. CDR1 SEHNR and CDR2 FQNEAQ come from the germline V gene (reference sequence). This chain's CDR3 is CASPPTVAGEGTQYF. The CDR3 region has the DNA TGTGCCAGCCCCCCAACGGTAGCGGGAGAAGGGACCCAGTACTTC.

The chain is built from TRBV7-2 and TRBJ2-7; TRBD2 agrees at 8 bases. V lost 1 base to trimming and J lost 4 bases; unmatched junction nucleotides: 9. The CDR3 is 16 residues long. Per the germline V gene, CDR1 is SGHTA and CDR2 is FQGNSA. The chain's CDR3 is CASSLGGAVAGYEQYF. The CDR3 region has the DNA TGTGCCAGCAGCTTAGGGGGGGCGGTAGCGGGGTACGAGCAGTACTTC.

The chain is built from TRBV4-2 and TRBJ2-5, with 8 bases matching TRBD2. This CDR3 spans 16 amino acids. The germline CDR1 and CDR2 sequences are LGHNA and YNFKEQ. V shed 1 base and J 5 bases; nucleotides not matched to a gene: 9. CDR3 sequence (DNA): TGTGCCAGCAGCCAAGGATTCACGGGAGGGTCGGAGACCCAGTACTTC. Translated: CASSQGFTGGSETQYF.

This chain uses TRBV5-1 with TRBJ1-2; 7 bases are a match to TRBD1. CDR3 size: 12 residues. Germline CDR1 reads SGHRS; CDR2 reads YFSETQ. The junction had 3 bases not matched to a gene; V was cut back by 2 bases and J by 8 bases. The CDR3: CASSLQGTGYTF. The CDR3 DNA sequence: TGCGCCAGCAGCTTACAGGGGACCGGCTACACCTTC.

V is TRBV24-1 and J is TRBJ2-1; 9 bases line up with TRBD1. The germline CDR1 and CDR2 sequences are KGHDR and SFDVKD. J lost 5 bases, V lost 7 bases, and 5 bases had no gene match. The CDR3 is 14 residues long. CDR3 nucleotides: TGTGCCACCAGGCCGGGACAGGGAAACAATGAGCAGTTCTTC. This gives the protein CATRPGQGNNEQFF.

This clonotype was picked up a small number of times. V is TRBV20-1 and J is TRBJ2-1, with 14 bases matching TRBD2. The germline gives CDR1 DFQATT, CDR2 SNEGSKA (reference sequence). J lost 5 bases, V lost 6 bases, and 9 bases had no gene match. This CDR3 region has 16 residues. The CDR3 DNA is TGCAGTGCCCCGGGACTAGCGGGAGTCCAGCACAATGAGCAGTTCTTC. Translating gives CSAPGLAGVQHNEQFF.

Relative to its sample, this clonotype is large. The rearrangement joins TRBV19 to TRBJ1-1, with 8 positions matching TRBD1. J was trimmed by 2 bases and V by 2 bases; bases with no gene match: 7. There are 16 residues in the CDR3. CDR1 LNHDA and CDR2 SQIVND come from the germline V gene (reference sequence). DNA of the CDR3: TGTGCCAGTAGTATAAGTGACAGGGGCGTAAACACTGAAGCTTTCTTT. Its translation: CASSISDRGVNTEAFF.

The rearrangement links TRBV14 to TRBJ2-1, with D uncertain. The CDR3 totals 15 residues. Trimming took 0 bases from V and 6 from J, leaving 12 bases between them. Looked up from germline, CDR1 is SGHDN and CDR2 is FVKESK. The CDR3 region has the DNA TGTGCCAGCAGCCAAGATTGGATCTCGGGCAATGAGCAGTTCTTC. Protein sequence: CASSQDWISGNEQFF.

The chain joins TRBV24-1 to TRBJ2-7; TRBD1 agrees at 8 bases. The germline V gene encodes CDR1 KGHDR and CDR2 SFDVKD. The J segment lost 2 bases and the V segment lost 7 bases, leaving 6 bases of the junction unmatched. This CDR3 comprises 14 residues. The DNA of the CDR3 is TGTGCCACCAGCAGGGGGACAGGCGCCTACGAGCAGTACTTC. This gives the protein CATSRGTGAYEQYF.